Listed here are 19 T cell receptor beta chains from one sample, sequenced in a study of T cells in Graves' hyperthyroidism and ophthalmopathy. TCR beta CDR3 sequences were amplified from RNA transcripts. The TCR CDR3 first-round RT-PCR relied on the HTBI primer set. TCRdb called the multiplex PCR reads again in MiXCR, with one record for every CDR3 protein. The sample has roughly 380,000 distinct CDR3 sequences; about 18% are singletons. The sequenced sample consisted of blood. These receptor sequences come from a woman aged 18-30 years with Graves' hyperthyroidism.

This clonotype came up a few times. The chain recombines TRBV4-1 with TRBJ1-2; the D is unclear. The V end lost 0 bases, the J end lost 7 bases, and 6 bases lay between the germline ends. CDR3 length: 12 amino acids. Germline assignment: CDR1 MGHRA and CDR2 YSYEKL. CDR3 coding DNA: TGCGCCAGCAGCCAAGATTTGGGTGGCTACACCTTC. Translated: CASSQDLGGYTF.

This clonotype has a count of ten or more. The chain couples TRBV12-3 or TRBV12-4 to TRBJ2-5, with TRBD1 as a possible D gene (6 bases). V was clipped by 5 bases and J by 4 bases, with 8 bases between them. The CDR3 contains 12 residues. The DNA for the CDR3 is TGTGCCAGCAGTCGGACAGCAGAGACCCAGTACTTC. It codes for CASSRTAETQYF.

This sequence joins TRBV20-1 and TRBJ1-1; possibly TRBD1 for D (5 bases). Germline CDR1 DFQATT, CDR2 SNEGSKA (reference sequence). The V gene lost 6 bases and the J gene lost 8 bases, with 13 bases spanning the gap. The CDR3 consists of 11 residues. The CDR3 DNA reads as TGCAGTGCAAGGGACCGGTCCGAAGCTTTCTTT. This sequence encodes CSARDRSEAFF.

This clonotype has at least ten counts. The V gene is TRBV12-3 or TRBV12-4, the J gene TRBJ2-2; the D is unclear. The CDR3 has 14 residues. V dropped 5 bases and J dropped 4 bases, with 11 bases sitting between them. In nucleotides, the CDR3 is TGTGCCAGCAGTCACAACACGGGCACCGGGGAGCTGTTTTTT. Protein sequence: CASSHNTGTGELFF.

This clonotype has at least ten counts. The chain uses TRBV7-3 and TRBJ2-7, with 8 positions matching TRBD2. This CDR3 region has 13 residues. The germline CDR1 and CDR2 sequences are SGHTA and FQGTGA. The J segment lost 3 bases and the V segment lost 5 bases, leaving 3 bases of the junction unmatched. The CDR3 loop reads CASSPSGGYEQYF. The CDR3 DNA is TGTGCCAGCAGCCCCAGCGGGGGCTACGAGCAGTACTTC.

This clonotype occurred many times. The rearrangement uses TRBV20-1 and TRBJ2-7; D remains unclear. V was clipped by 3 bases and J by 0 bases, with 12 bases between them. The germline gives CDR1 DFQATT, CDR2 SNEGSKA (reference sequence). The CDR3 has 14 residues. The DNA of the CDR3 is TGCAGTGCTAGGGCGACAAGCAACTCCTACGAGCAGTACTTC. This encodes CSARATSNSYEQYF.

This clonotype showed up many times. The chain employs TRBV2 and TRBJ1-1; D is unclear. CDR3 length: 10 amino acids. The V gene's germline CDR1 is SNHLY and CDR2 FYNNEI. V lost 7 bases and J lost 10, with 10 bases in between. The CDR3 DNA reads TGTGCCAGCATTTCGGGAGGAGCTTTCTTT. It yields the protein CASISGGAFF.

V is TRBV29-1 and J is TRBJ1-1; TRBD1 aligns across 9 bases. J was trimmed by 12 bases and V by 6 bases; bases with no gene match: 8. The length of the CDR3 is 11 residues. Per the germline V gene, CDR1 is SQVTM and CDR2 is ANQGSEA. For the CDR3, the DNA is TGCAGCGTCGGGGGACAGGGAGTTTCTTTCTTT. Its translation: CSVGGQGVSFF.

This clonotype showed up many times. This rearrangement joins TRBV4-1 to TRBJ1-5; TRBD1 agrees at 9 bases. CDR3 size: 15 residues. Germline V gene lookup returns CDR1 MGHRA and CDR2 YSYEKL. V shed 1 base and J 4 bases; nucleotides not matched to a gene: 2. DNA for the CDR3: TGCGCCAGCAGCCAAGGGGACAGGGCGAATCAGCCCCAGCATTTT. Encoded protein: CASSQGDRANQPQHF.

This clonotype was seen at least ten times. V is TRBV6-1 and J is TRBJ1-5; the D is unclear. Germline V gene sequence: CDR1 MNHNS, CDR2 SASEGT. V lost 6 bases to trimming and J lost 9 bases, with 18 bases between them. There are 14 residues in the CDR3. CDR3: CASRQGLVRGPQHF. CDR3 DNA sequence: TGTGCCAGCAGACAAGGACTCGTCCGCGGGCCCCAGCATTTT.

In its sample, this clonotype was seen a few times. The V gene is TRBV24-1, the J gene TRBJ2-5; 9 nucleotides line up with TRBD2. The V gene end was trimmed by 0 bases and the J gene end by 2 bases; junction bases not matched to a gene: 9. From germline, CDR1 is KGHDR and CDR2 SFDVKD. This CDR3 spans 18 amino acids. CDR3 coding DNA: TGTGCCACCAGTGATTTGCCCAGCGGGGGGACCTCTCAAGAGACCCAGTACTTC. It translates to CATSDLPSGGTSQETQYF.

This clonotype occurred many times. The CDR3 region is CASSISGLAGANVLTF. For the CDR3, the DNA is TGTGCCAGTAGTATAAGCGGTTTAGCTGGGGCCAACGTCCTGACTTTC. The V call is TRBV19, the J call TRBJ2-6; D is perhaps TRBD2 (5 bases). Per germline, CDR1 LNHDA and CDR2 SQIVND (reference sequence). The CDR3 is made up of 16 amino acids. Trimming removed 2 bases from V and 2 bases from J, with 10 bases in between.

The chain recombines TRBV12-3 or TRBV12-4 with TRBJ2-5; TRBD2 agrees at 8 bases. V lost 4 bases and J lost 2; bases outside the gene matches: 6. This CDR3 has 15 residues. CDR3 amino acids: CASSYRLAGQETQYF. The CDR3 DNA follows: TGTGCCAGCAGTTACCGGCTAGCGGGTCAAGAGACCCAGTACTTC.

This clonotype was seen at least ten times. The V and J genes are TRBV6-1 and TRBJ1-1, with 8 bases lining up with TRBD1. V gave up 7 bases and J gave up 6 bases; unmatched junction bases: 7. The germline CDR1 and CDR2 sequences are MNHNS and SASEGT. The CDR3 totals 13 residues. CDR3 nucleotides: TGTGCCAGCACCCGGACAGGGAGACCTGAAGCTTTCTTT. Its protein product is CASTRTGRPEAFF.

This clonotype was seen ten or more times. The chain carries TRBV6-1 and TRBJ1-1; TRBD1 aligns across 7 bases. CDR1 is MNHNS, CDR2 SASEGT, per germline. Trimming at V came to 8 bases and at J to 3 bases, leaving 12 bases not matched to a gene. This CDR3 is built from 15 residues. The CDR3: CASHEGGLMDTEAFF. Here the CDR3 DNA reads TGTGCCAGCCATGAAGGGGGCCTAATGGACACTGAAGCTTTCTTT.

This clonotype was counted many times. V gene TRBV5-1 combines with J gene TRBJ1-3; the D is unclear. This CDR3 spans 15 amino acids. Trimming cost V 1 base and J 6 bases, with 14 bases left between them. Germline lookup yields CDR1 SGHRS and CDR2 YFSETQ. The DNA of the CDR3 is TGCGCCAGCAGCTTGACCTCGGGCGCGCTAAACACCATATATTTT. Encoded protein: CASSLTSGALNTIYF.

This clonotype was found many times. The genes are TRBV7-3 and TRBJ2-7; 9 bases agree with TRBD1. The CDR3 length is 16 residues. J gave up 4 bases and V 4 bases, and 11 bases lay outside the gene matches. Germline CDR1 is SGHTA and CDR2 is FQGTGA. CDR3 region: CASSSAWDRVGYEQYF. The CDR3 coding sequence is TGTGCCAGCAGCTCCGCCTGGGACAGGGTAGGGTACGAGCAGTACTTC.

This clonotype was seen repeatedly, ten times or more. The chain couples TRBV10-2 to TRBJ1-5; the match to TRBD1 covers 12 bases. With 8 bases clipped from V and 3 bases from J, the junction kept 14 bases outside the gene matches. CDR1 and CDR2 (germline): WSHSY, SAAADI. This CDR3 region has 18 residues. CDR3 loop: CASSPRDRGLDANQPQHF. For the CDR3, the DNA is TGCGCCAGCTCCCCTCGGGACAGGGGGCTAGATGCCAATCAGCCCCAGCATTTT.

This clonotype has ten or more counts. This chain links TRBV12-3 or TRBV12-4 with TRBJ2-5; D possibly uses TRBD1 or TRBD2 (5 bases each). Trimming shortened V by 7 bases and J by 7 bases, and 13 bases separated the two germline ends. The CDR3 spans 12 residues. The CDR3 DNA reads TGTGCCAGCAAAGACCCTGGGGGGACCCAGTACTTC. The encoded protein is CASKDPGGTQYF.